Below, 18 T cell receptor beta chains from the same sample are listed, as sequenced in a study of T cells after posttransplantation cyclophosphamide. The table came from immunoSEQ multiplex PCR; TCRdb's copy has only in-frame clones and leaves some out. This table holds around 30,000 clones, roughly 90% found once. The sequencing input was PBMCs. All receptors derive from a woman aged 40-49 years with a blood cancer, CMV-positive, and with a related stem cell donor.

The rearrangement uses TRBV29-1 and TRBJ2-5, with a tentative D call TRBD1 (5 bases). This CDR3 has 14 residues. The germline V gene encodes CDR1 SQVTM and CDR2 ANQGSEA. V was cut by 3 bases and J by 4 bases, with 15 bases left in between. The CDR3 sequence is CSVDTGLGGETQYF. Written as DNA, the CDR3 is TGCAGCGTTGATACAGGCCTCGGCGGAGAGACCCAGTACTTC.

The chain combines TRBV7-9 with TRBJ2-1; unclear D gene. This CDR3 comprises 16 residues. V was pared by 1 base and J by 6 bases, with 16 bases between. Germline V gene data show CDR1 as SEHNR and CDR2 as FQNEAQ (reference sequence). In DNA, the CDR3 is TGTGCCAGCAGCTTAGGGGTCCCCAGGCTGGGCAATGAGCAGTTCTTC. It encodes CASSLGVPRLGNEQFF.

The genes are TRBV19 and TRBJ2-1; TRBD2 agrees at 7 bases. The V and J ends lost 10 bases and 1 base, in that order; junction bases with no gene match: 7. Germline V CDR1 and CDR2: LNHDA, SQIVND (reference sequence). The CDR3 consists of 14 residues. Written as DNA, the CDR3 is TGTGCCACTGATTGGGGGGGGTCCTACAATGAGCAGTTCTTC. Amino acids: CATDWGGSYNEQFF.

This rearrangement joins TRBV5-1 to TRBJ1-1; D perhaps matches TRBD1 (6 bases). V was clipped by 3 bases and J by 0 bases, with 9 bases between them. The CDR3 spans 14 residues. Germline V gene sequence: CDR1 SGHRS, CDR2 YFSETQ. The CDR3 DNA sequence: TGCGCCAGCAGCTCCGGACAGCTGAACACTGAAGCTTTCTTT. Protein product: CASSSGQLNTEAFF.

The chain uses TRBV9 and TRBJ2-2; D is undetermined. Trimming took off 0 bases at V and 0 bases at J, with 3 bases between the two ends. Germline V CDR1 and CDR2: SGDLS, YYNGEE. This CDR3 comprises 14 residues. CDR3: CASSVDTNTGELFF. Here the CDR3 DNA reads TGTGCCAGCAGCGTAGATACGAACACCGGGGAGCTGTTTTTT.

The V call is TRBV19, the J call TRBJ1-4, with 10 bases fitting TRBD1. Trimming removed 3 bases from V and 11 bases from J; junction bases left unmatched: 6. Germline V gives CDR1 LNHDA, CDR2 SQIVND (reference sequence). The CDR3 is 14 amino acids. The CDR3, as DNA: TGTGCCAGTAGTATGACCGGGACAGGGGATAAACTGTTTTTT. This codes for CASSMTGTGDKLFF.

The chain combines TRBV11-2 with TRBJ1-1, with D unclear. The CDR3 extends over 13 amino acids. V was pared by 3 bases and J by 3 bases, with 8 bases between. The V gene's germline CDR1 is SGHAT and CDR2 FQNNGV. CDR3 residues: CASSFEEDTEAFF. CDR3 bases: TGTGCCAGCAGCTTTGAGGAGGACACTGAAGCTTTCTTT.

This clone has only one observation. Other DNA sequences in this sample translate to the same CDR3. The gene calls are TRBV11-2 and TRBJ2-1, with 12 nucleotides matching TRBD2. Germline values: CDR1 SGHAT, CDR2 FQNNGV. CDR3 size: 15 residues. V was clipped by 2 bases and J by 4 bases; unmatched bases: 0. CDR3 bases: TGTGCCAGCAGCTTACTAGCGGGGGGGTACAATGAGCAGTTCTTC. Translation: CASSLLAGGYNEQFF.

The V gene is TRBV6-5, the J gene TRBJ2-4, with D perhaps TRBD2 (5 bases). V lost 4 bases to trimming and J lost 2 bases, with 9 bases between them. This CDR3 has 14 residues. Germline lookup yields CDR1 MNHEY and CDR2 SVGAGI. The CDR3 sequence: CASSLTGSKNIQYF. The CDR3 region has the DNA TGTGCCAGCAGTTTGACGGGATCCAAAAACATTCAGTACTTC.

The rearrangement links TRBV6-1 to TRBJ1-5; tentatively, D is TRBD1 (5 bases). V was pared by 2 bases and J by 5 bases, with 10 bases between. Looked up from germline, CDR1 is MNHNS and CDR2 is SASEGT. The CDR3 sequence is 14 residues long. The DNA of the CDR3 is TGTGCCAGCAGTGAACGACAGACCGATCAGCCCCAGCATTTT. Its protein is CASSERQTDQPQHF.

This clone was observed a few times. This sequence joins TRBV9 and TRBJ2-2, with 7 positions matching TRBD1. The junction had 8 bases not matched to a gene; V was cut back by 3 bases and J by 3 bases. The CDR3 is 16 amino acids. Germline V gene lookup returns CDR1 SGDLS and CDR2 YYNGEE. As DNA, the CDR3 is TGTGCCAGCAGCGGGCCCCAGGGGGTCGACACCGGGGAGCTGTTTTTT. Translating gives CASSGPQGVDTGELFF.

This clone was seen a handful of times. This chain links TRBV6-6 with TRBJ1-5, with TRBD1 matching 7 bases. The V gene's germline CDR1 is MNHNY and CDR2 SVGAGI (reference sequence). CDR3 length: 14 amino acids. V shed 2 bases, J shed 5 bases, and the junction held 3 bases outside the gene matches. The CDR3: CASSYGTGDQPQHF. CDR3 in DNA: TGTGCCAGCAGTTACGGAACAGGGGATCAGCCCCAGCATTTT.

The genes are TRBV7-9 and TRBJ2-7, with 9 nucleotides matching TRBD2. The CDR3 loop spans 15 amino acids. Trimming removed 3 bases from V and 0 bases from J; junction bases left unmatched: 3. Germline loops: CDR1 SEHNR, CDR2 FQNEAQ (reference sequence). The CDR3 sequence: CASSFSGGNSYEQYF. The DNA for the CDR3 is TGTGCCAGCAGCTTTAGCGGGGGAAACTCCTACGAGCAGTACTTC. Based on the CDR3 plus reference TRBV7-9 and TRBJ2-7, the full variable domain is DTGVSQNPRHKITKRGQNVTFRCDPISEHNRLYWYRQTLGQGPEFLTYFQNEAQLEKSRLLSDRFSAERPKGSFSTLEIQRTEQGDSAMYLCASSFSGGNSYEQYFGPGTRLTVT.

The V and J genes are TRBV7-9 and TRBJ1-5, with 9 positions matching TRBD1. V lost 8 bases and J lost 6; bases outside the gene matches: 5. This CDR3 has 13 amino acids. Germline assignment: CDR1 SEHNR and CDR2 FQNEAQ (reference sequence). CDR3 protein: CASGQGRGQPQHF. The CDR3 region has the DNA TGTGCCAGCGGACAGGGGAGAGGTCAGCCCCAGCATTTT.

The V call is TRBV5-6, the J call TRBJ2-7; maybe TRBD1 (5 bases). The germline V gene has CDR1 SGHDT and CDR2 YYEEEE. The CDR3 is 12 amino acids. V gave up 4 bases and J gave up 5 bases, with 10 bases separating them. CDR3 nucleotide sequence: TGTGCCAGCAGCAAACGACAGAACGAGCAGTACTTC. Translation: CASSKRQNEQYF.

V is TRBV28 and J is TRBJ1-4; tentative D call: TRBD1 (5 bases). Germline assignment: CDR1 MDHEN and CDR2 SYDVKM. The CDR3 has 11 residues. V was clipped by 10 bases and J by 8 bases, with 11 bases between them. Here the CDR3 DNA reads TGTGCCATTCTAGGGGAAGAAAAACTGTTTTTT. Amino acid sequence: CAILGEEKLFF. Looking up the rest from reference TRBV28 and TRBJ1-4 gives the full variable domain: DVKVTQSSRYLVKRTGEKVFLECVQDMDHENMFWYRQDPGLGLRLIYFSYDVKMKEKGDIPEGYSVSREKKERFSLILESASTNQTSMYLCAILGEEKLFFGSGTQLSVL.

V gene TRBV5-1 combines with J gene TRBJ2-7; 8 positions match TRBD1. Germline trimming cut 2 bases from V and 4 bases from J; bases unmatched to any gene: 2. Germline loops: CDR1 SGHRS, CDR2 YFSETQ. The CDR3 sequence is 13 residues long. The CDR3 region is CASSFGTGYEQYF. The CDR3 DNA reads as TGCGCCAGCAGCTTCGGGACAGGTTACGAGCAGTACTTC.

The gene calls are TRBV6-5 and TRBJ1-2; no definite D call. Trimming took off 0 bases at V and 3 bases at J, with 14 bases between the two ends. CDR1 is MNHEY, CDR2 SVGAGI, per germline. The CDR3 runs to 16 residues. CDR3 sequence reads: CASSYSSGNGYYGYTF. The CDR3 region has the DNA TGTGCCAGCAGTTACTCATCCGGGAACGGTTACTATGGCTACACCTTC.